What follows describes a single T cell receptor (beta chain). This clone was seen a few times. Its binding antigen is unknown. It has no much larger one-base neighbor in the sample; base qualities were not kept. Using the deep immunoSEQ assay, multiplex PCR amplified TCR CDR3 regions from genomic DNA. Extracted genomic DNA from each cell subset was distributed evenly across all wells of several immunoSEQ 96-well plates, and each plate was treated as a replicate. Each replicate PCR for sorted subsets received around 200 ng genomic DNA, equal to about 29,000 T cell genomes. Purified libraries were measured with a Qubit 3.0 fluorometer, size-checked on a Bioanalyzer 2100, and measured again with the KAPA Library Quantification kit. Every immunoSEQ 96-well plate was sequenced on a separate single-read 150-cycle Illumina NextSeq 550 flow cell. As for how the authors treated the data: Because the immunoSEQ output held only junctional sequences and lacked quality scores, the filtering could not match the filtering applied to full-length reads. Sequences were annotated with PyIR, a Python wrapper for IgBLAST v1.9, using IMGT germline references to assign V/J genes and CDR3. Reads were filtered out if the reads had weak V/J assignments (E-value above 1e-6), no CDR3, stop codons, out-of-frame junctions, or ambiguous translated residues. V3J clonotypes were defined as sequences sharing an identical inferred V gene, J gene, and CDR3 amino acid sequence. The percentage overlap between two repertoires was calculated by dividing the number of shared unique clonotypes by the size of the smaller repertoire. RTK rarefaction, the Chao1 estimator, and Recon v2.1 estimates of unobserved clonotypes were used to assess repertoire richness. Generation probabilities were computed with OLGA for all TCRbeta clonotypes obtained by the gDNA method from several donors. Imported from immuneACCESS, the table was reduced by TCRdb to in-frame sequences with V and J called. These copies leave out some clones; in studies compared against another copy, an unresolved V gene accounts for under half, and the cause of the remainder is not known. V, J and clone size are taken as reported in that table, and D and trimming were inferred from the DNA itself. This sample has more than 850,000 clones in its table, and around 82% of those were observed once. In total, the top ten clones hold more than 0.5% of the sample.

These data come from a study of shared clonotypes between healthy human individuals (dated by TCRdb to about 2020). Broadly, across the study: The cohort included a few men and a couple of women between 18 and 49 years of age. For each donor, CD4 naive and CD4 memory were each run on three plates, CD8 naive on two plates, and CD8 memory on one plate. The study deeply sequenced blood TCR repertoires of several healthy adults to estimate repertoire size and the extent of clonotype sharing between individuals. Libraries were prepared and TCR repertoires were sequenced by different laboratories using diverse techniques, in order to increase sequencing depth and limit assay-specific biases. Between about 0.8 and 8.9 billion PBMCs per donor were obtained by leukapheresis.

Summary of the overall study and its limitations: Sharing across a few donors was observed for approximately 5% of naive CD4, 3.5% of naive CD8, about 2.3% of memory CD4, and about 0.4% of memory CD8 clonotypes. Naive subsets generally had larger estimated clonotype richness than memory subsets did. Rarefaction of sorted-subset datasets indicated incomplete sequencing despite the large sequencing depth. The small number of donors limited the genetic and exposure-history diversity represented. Higher generation probabilities were observed for clonotypes shared by all four sorted-subset donors than for non-shared clonotypes. Pairwise subsampling indicated that sequencing depth was expected to affect the degree of clonotype sharing among donors. Only blood was sampled, and tissue TCR repertoires likely differ from those in blood.

Reading the germline V gene (reference sequence) gives CDR1 MNHEY and CDR2 SMNVEV. At the junction V is shortened by 7 bases and J by 1 base, with 14 bases in between. The CDR3 starts with the cysteine, ends with the phenylalanine, and has 15 residues. Only the CDR3 DNA is retained, 45 bases long and in frame from the first base. The donors were healthy, HIV-negative adults who had no recently reported acute infections or vaccinations. Every donor was a Caucasian adult residing in Nashville, Tennessee, USA. CD4+ T cells were enriched by magnetic negative selection, after which naive cells were positively selected on CD45RA and the negative fraction was taken as the memory subset. After blood collection by leukapheresis, PBMCs were isolated using Ficoll-Histopaque density gradient centrifugation and then cryopreserved in the vapor phase of liquid nitrogen. Analytical flow cytometry was used to check the purity and quantity of each magnetically sorted T cell population. Each sorted fraction had its genomic DNA isolated and then quantified by UV absorbance on a Nanodrop 2000c.

The chain links TRBV27 with TRBJ1-5; the D gene remains uncertain. The source of this sequence is a man aged 18 to 29 in good health. Some clones in this sample may be carry-over from other donors' samples. Sequenced sample: memory CD4+ T cells from PBMCs. The cell subset or site label here, explained by the study, means: CD45RA-negative fraction. The CDR3 region: CASKFGVSSNQPQHF. DNA sequence: TGTGCCAGCAAATTTGGAGTTTCAAGCAATCAGCCCCAGCATTTT.